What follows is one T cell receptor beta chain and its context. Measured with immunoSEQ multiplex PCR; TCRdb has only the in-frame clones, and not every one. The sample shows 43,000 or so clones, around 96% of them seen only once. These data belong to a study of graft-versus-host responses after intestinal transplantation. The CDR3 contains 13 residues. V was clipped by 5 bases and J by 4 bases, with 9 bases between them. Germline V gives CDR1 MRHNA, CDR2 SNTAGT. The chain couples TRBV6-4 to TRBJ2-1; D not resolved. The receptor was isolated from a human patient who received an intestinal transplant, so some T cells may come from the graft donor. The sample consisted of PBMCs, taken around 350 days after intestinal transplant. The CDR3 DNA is TGTGCCAGCAGTTTTAGTCTGTACAATGAGCAGTTCTTC. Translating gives CASSFSLYNEQFF.